This T cell receptor (beta chain) was documented in a study of blood T cell repertoires in COVID-19. V lost 6 bases, J lost 3 bases, and 8 bases stayed unmatched. Germline loops: CDR1 LGHDT, CDR2 YNNKEL (reference sequence). The CDR3 has 15 residues. By proportion, this clone is medium-sized. Sequenced by immunoSEQ multiplex PCR; TCRdb stores in-frame clones only, minus some. The table shows about 16,000 clones, with about 91% occurring only once. This chain joins TRBV3-1 (or the pseudogene TRBV3-2) and TRBJ1-3, with TRBD1 identical over 7 bases. The receptor comes from a human donor in a cohort sampled during active COVID-19. Sequenced material: peripheral blood. The DNA for the CDR3 is TGTGCCAGCAGTCAGATGACAGGGTATGGAAACACCATATATTTT. Protein sequence: CASSQMTGYGNTIYF.